This TCR beta chain was documented in a study of cytomegalovirus exposure and HLA in healthy donors. It was with 60 Vbeta and 13 Jbeta primers that the PCR ran. Sequencing used immunoSEQ multiplex PCR; TCRdb keeps in-frame clones, though not all of them. The sample lists 150,000 to 200,000 clones; about 80% were seen once. Germline CDR1 reads MNHEY; CDR2 reads SMNVEV (reference sequence). Trimming left V 0 bases short and J 7 bases short, with 15 bases between. CDR3 length: 16 amino acids. The specimen was PBMCs. This sequence was found in a man between 18 and 29 years old in good health and CMV-seropositive. The V and J genes are TRBV27 and TRBJ1-4, with unresolved D. In nucleotides, the CDR3 is TGTGCCAGCAGTTTATCGAGGGATGCCTGGAGTGAAAAACTGTTTTTT. This translates into CASSLSRDAWSEKLFF.